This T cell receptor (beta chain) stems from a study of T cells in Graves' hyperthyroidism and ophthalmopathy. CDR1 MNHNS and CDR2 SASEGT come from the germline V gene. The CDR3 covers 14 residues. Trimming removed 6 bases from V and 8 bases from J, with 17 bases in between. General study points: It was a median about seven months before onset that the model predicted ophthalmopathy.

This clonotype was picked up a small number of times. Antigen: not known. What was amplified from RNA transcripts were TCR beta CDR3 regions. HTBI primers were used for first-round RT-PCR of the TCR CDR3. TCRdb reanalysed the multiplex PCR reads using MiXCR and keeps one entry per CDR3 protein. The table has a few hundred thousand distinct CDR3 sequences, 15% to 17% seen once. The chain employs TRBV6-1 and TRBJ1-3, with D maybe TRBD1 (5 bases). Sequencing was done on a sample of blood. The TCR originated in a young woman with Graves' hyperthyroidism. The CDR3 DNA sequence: TGTGCCAGCAGCCCCACCTCCGGGGGAGACACCATATATTTT. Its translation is CASSPTSGGDTIYF.